The 28 T cell receptor beta chains listed next were all sequenced from one sample in a study of memory CD4+ T cells and cytomegalovirus serostatus. This table comes from immunoSEQ multiplex PCR, and its TCRdb copy is limited to in-frame clones, with some not included. The table lists tens of thousands of clones, around 77% of them singletons. Single viable CD3+CD4+CD8-CD45RO+ cells were sorted as the memory CD4+ T cells. Specimen: memory CD4+ T cells from blood. The receptors here all came from an adult in good health and CMV-seronegative.

The V call is TRBV11-2, the J call TRBJ2-4; D possibly corresponds to TRBD2 (5 bases). Germline V lookup: CDR1 SGHAT, CDR2 FQNNGV. The CDR3 is 15 amino acids. V was cut by 5 bases and J by 5 bases, with 16 bases left in between. Written as DNA, the CDR3 is TGTGCCAGCAGCCCCCGGAGGCTAGTCCAAAACATTCAGTACTTC. Its protein is CASSPRRLVQNIQYF.

The genes are TRBV15 and TRBJ1-2; the match to TRBD1 covers 9 bases. V lost 0 bases, J lost 7 bases, and 9 bases stayed unmatched. The CDR3 runs 16 residues. Germline CDR1 is LNHNV and CDR2 is YYDKDF (reference sequence). The DNA for the CDR3 is TGTGCCACCAGCAGAGACCCGACAGGGGGATTTGGTGGCTACACCTTC. It is translated as CATSRDPTGGFGGYTF.

This chain uses TRBV4-1 with TRBJ2-1; TRBD2 aligns across 11 bases. The germline CDR1 and CDR2 sequences are MGHRA and YSYEKL. Germline trimming cut 1 base from V and 4 bases from J; bases unmatched to any gene: 3. There are 16 residues in the CDR3. CDR3 coding DNA: TGCGCCAGCAGCCAAGTAACTAGCGGGAGTTACAATGAGCAGTTCTTC. This encodes CASSQVTSGSYNEQFF.

The genes are TRBV7-9 and TRBJ1-6; the D gene is possibly TRBD1 (5 bases). Germline V gene sequence: CDR1 SEHNR, CDR2 FQNEAQ (reference sequence). Trimming took off 1 base at V and 15 bases at J, with 13 bases between the two ends. The CDR3 runs to 13 residues. The CDR3 reads CASSLGTGTLLHF. The CDR3 nucleotides read TGTGCCAGCAGCTTAGGGACCGGGACTCTCCTCCACTTT. The entire variable domain, with the rest obtained from reference TRBV7-9 and TRBJ1-6, is as follows: DTGVSQNPRHKITKRGQNVTFRCDPISEHNRLYWYRQTLGQGPEFLTYFQNEAQLEKSRLLSDRFSAERPKGSFSTLEIQRTEQGDSAMYLCASSLGTGTLLHFGNGTRLTVT.

This chain connects TRBV28 to TRBJ1-2, with D possibly matching TRBD1 (5 bases). The CDR3 length is 12 residues. The germline V gene encodes CDR1 MDHEN and CDR2 SYDVKM. The germline V and J ends were trimmed by 7 bases and 7 bases, with 13 bases remaining between them. DNA for the CDR3: TGTGCCAGCATCCAGGGTCAGGGTGGCTACACCTTC. It codes for CASIQGQGGYTF.

The V call is TRBV5-1, the J call TRBJ2-5; 7 nucleotides match TRBD2. The CDR3 covers 16 residues. Germline V CDR1 and CDR2: SGHRS, YFSETQ. With 2 bases clipped from V and 2 bases from J, the junction kept 9 bases outside the gene matches. CDR3 sequence (DNA): TGCGCCAGCAGCTTTAGCGGGTTCGCGATTCAAGAGACCCAGTACTTC. Amino acids: CASSFSGFAIQETQYF.

The chain is built from TRBV18 and TRBJ1-1; 9 nucleotides match TRBD1. The germline V gene has CDR1 KGHSH and CDR2 LQKENI. With V trimmed by 5 bases and J by 6 bases, 10 bases remained unmatched. The CDR3 is 15 amino acids. DNA for the CDR3: TGTGCCAGCTCAAGGGAGACAGGGGGGAAATCTGAAGCTTTCTTT. It yields the protein CASSRETGGKSEAFF.

This clone was seen a handful of times. V and J are TRBV10-3 and TRBJ2-5; D remains unclear. CDR1 and CDR2 from the germline V gene are ENHRY and SYGVKD. V was clipped by 2 bases and J by 0 bases, with 4 bases between them. The CDR3 consists of 13 residues. The CDR3 DNA sequence: TGTGCCATCAGTGAGCTAGACCAAGAGACCCAGTACTTC. Its translation is CAISELDQETQYF.

CDR3 protein: CASSLGGVGDEQFF. The CDR3 DNA sequence: TGCGCCAGCAGCTTGGGCGGGGTCGGAGATGAGCAGTTCTTC. The chain uses TRBV5-1 and TRBJ2-1, with D possibly TRBD2 on 6 matching bases. Trimming shortened V by 0 bases and J by 8 bases, and 12 bases separated the two germline ends. Germline CDR1 and CDR2: SGHRS and YFSETQ. CDR3 length: 14 residues.

The gene calls are TRBV7-2 and TRBJ2-7; 8 nucleotides match TRBD1. Losses at the gene ends were 4 bases for V and 0 bases for J; bases not matched to a gene: 2. Germline-derived CDR1 and CDR2 are SGHTA and FQGNSA. The CDR3 length is 14 residues. The CDR3 spells CASSSTGGSYEQYF. Written as DNA, the CDR3 is TGTGCCAGCAGCTCCACAGGGGGCTCCTACGAGCAGTACTTC.

V is TRBV10-3 and J is TRBJ1-1, with TRBD1 identical over 7 bases. CDR3 length equals 14 residues. V shed 4 bases, J shed 4 bases, and the junction held 6 bases outside the gene matches. CDR1 and CDR2 (germline): ENHRY, SYGVKD. CDR3 protein: CAISVDRAGTEAFF. CDR3 in DNA: TGTGCCATCAGTGTAGACAGGGCGGGCACTGAAGCTTTCTTT.

The gene calls are TRBV19 and TRBJ1-1; D possibly corresponds to TRBD1 (6 bases). Per the germline V gene, CDR1 is LNHDA and CDR2 is SQIVND (reference sequence). Trimming pared 5 bases from V and 0 bases from J, leaving 13 bases between. The CDR3 covers 15 residues. As DNA, the CDR3 is TGTGCCAGTAGTGCACAGGGCAGGCTGAACACTGAAGCTTTCTTT. It specifies CASSAQGRLNTEAFF.

CDR3 coding DNA: TGTGCCAGCAGCGCCTGGGGAGGCTACACAGATACGCAGTATTTT. Amino acid sequence: CASSAWGGYTDTQYF. The chain couples TRBV19 to TRBJ2-3; a possible D gene is TRBD2 (6 bases). Germline assignment: CDR1 LNHDA and CDR2 SQIVND (reference sequence). The CDR3 loop spans 15 amino acids. Trimming removed 9 bases at V and 2 bases at J, with 18 bases between.

This clone was detected a few times. CDR3 nucleotide sequence: TGTGCCAGCAGTGAGGGACAGGGGCACTACGAGCAGTACTTC. Its translation: CASSEGQGHYEQYF. The V gene is TRBV25-1, the J gene TRBJ2-7, with 10 bases aligning to TRBD1. J gave up 3 bases and V 3 bases, and 2 bases lay outside the gene matches. Germline-derived CDR1 and CDR2 are MGHDK and SYGVNS. This CDR3 comprises 14 residues.

The J gene is TRBJ1-2, the V gene TRBV6-1; no clear D. The CDR3 has 13 amino acids. Trimming cost V 3 bases and J 8 bases, with 13 bases left between them. Germline CDR1 is MNHNS and CDR2 is SASEGT. DNA of the CDR3: TGTGCCAGCAGTGAGGTCCCGTCAATCGGCTACACCTTC. Residues: CASSEVPSIGYTF.

This clone was seen only a few times. The chain links TRBV27 to TRBJ1-5; D is ambiguous. V shed 6 bases and J shed 7 bases, with 19 bases lying between them. This CDR3 region has 15 residues. Germline CDR1 is MNHEY and CDR2 is SMNVEV (reference sequence). CDR3 nucleotides: TGTGCCAGCAGCCTACATGACCCCTTTAGGCAGCCCCAGCATTTT. This translates into CASSLHDPFRQPQHF.

V usage is TRBV10-2 and J usage is TRBJ1-1, with 9 bases identical to TRBD1. CDR1 is WSHSY, CDR2 SAAADI, per germline. V gave up 5 bases and J gave up 0 bases; unmatched junction bases: 10. The CDR3 is made up of 17 amino acids. CDR3 DNA: TGCGCCAGCAGTAAAGGGACAGGGTTTTTTGTGAACACTGAAGCTTTCTTT. Its translation is CASSKGTGFFVNTEAFF.

This sequence joins TRBV9 and TRBJ1-2; D is ambiguous. This CDR3 has 15 amino acids. V was trimmed by 4 bases and J by 5 bases, leaving 18 bases between them. The V gene's germline CDR1 is SGDLS and CDR2 YYNGEE. This chain's CDR3 is CASSPRPTPSYGYTF. The CDR3 DNA reads as TGTGCCAGCAGCCCCCGTCCTACACCTTCGTATGGCTACACCTTC.

The rearrangement uses TRBV5-1 and TRBJ2-7; 9 positions agree with TRBD1. Germline V gene sequence: CDR1 SGHRS, CDR2 YFSETQ. J was trimmed by 3 bases and V by 5 bases; bases with no gene match: 6. CDR3 length: 14 amino acids. The DNA of the CDR3 is TGCGCCAGCAGTGAACAGGGGGCCGACTACGAGCAGTACTTC. Residues: CASSEQGADYEQYF.

V is TRBV6-5 and J is TRBJ1-1, with unresolved D. This CDR3 is 14 amino acids long. CDR1 MNHEY and CDR2 SVGAGI come from the germline V gene. Trimming cost V 3 bases and J 2 bases, with 10 bases left between them. The CDR3 coding sequence is TGTGCCAGCAGTTATTCTGGGTTAAACACTGAAGCTTTCTTT. As protein: CASSYSGLNTEAFF.

The chain joins TRBV18 to TRBJ2-5; D is unclear. Germline V lookup: CDR1 KGHSH, CDR2 LQKENI. CDR3 length: 14 residues. Between the trimmed V and J ends, which lost 4 bases and 4 bases, there was a span of 13 bases. Here the CDR3 reads CASSLTRSAETQYF. In DNA form, the CDR3 reads TGTGCCAGCTCACTTACACGGAGTGCAGAGACCCAGTACTTC. The variable domain in full, with the rest retrieved from reference TRBV18 and TRBJ2-5, is NAGVMQNPRHLVRRRGQEARLRCSPMKGHSHVYWYRQLPEEGLKFMVYLQKENIIDESGMPKERFSAEFPKEGPSILRIQQVVRGDSAAYFCASSLTRSAETQYFGPGTRLLVL.

The rearrangement uses TRBV28 and TRBJ2-3; D is possibly TRBD2 (5 bases). Germline assignment: CDR1 MDHEN and CDR2 SYDVKM. The length of the CDR3 is 12 residues. The V and J ends lost 8 bases and 6 bases respectively, with 12 bases between them. CDR3 nucleotides: TGTGCCAGCCGGGGAAACAGTGATACGCAGTATTTT. Translating gives CASRGNSDTQYF.

This chain joins TRBV10-3 and TRBJ2-1; 7 bases agree with TRBD2. This CDR3 comprises 16 residues. Germline-derived CDR1 and CDR2 are ENHRY and SYGVKD. The V segment lost 0 bases and the J segment 7 bases; nucleotides outside the gene matches: 9. This CDR3 is CAISESVGGLLNEQFF. The CDR3 coding sequence is TGTGCCATCAGTGAGTCGGTCGGGGGACTACTAAATGAGCAGTTCTTC.

The J gene is TRBJ2-3, the V gene TRBV10-3; D uncertain. This CDR3 is built from 15 residues. Germline V gene sequence: CDR1 ENHRY, CDR2 SYGVKD. V was clipped by 4 bases and J by 0 bases, with 11 bases between them. The CDR3, as DNA: TGTGCCATCAGTGGGCTAGTAGAAAGCACAGATACGCAGTATTTT. As protein: CAISGLVESTDTQYF.

The chain carries TRBV5-4 and TRBJ1-2; D might be TRBD1 (6 bases). The germline CDR1 and CDR2 sequences are SGHNT and YYREEE (reference sequence). The V and J ends lost 4 bases and 4 bases respectively, with 11 bases between them. The CDR3 totals 13 residues. The CDR3 is CASSNTGSYGYTF. In DNA, the CDR3 is TGTGCCAGCAGCAACACAGGGTCCTATGGCTACACCTTC.

V and J are TRBV4-1 and TRBJ2-2; D not certain. CDR3 length: 15 amino acids. V lost 0 bases, J lost 5 bases, and 10 bases lay in between. Germline assignment: CDR1 MGHRA and CDR2 YSYEKL. The CDR3 loop is CASSQDRKGTGELFF. In DNA form, the CDR3 reads TGCGCCAGCAGCCAAGATCGGAAAGGAACCGGGGAGCTGTTTTTT.

This sequence joins TRBV5-1 and TRBJ2-2, with a possible D match to TRBD2 (6 bases). Between the trimmed V and J ends, which lost 4 bases and 2 bases, there was a span of 15 bases. Germline lookup yields CDR1 SGHRS and CDR2 YFSETQ. The CDR3 runs to 16 residues. CDR3 nucleotide sequence: TGCGCCAGCAGCCGGGACTCACCAACTAACACCGGGGAGCTGTTTTTT. It is translated as CASSRDSPTNTGELFF.

Note on this clone: Germline and junction disagree at one end, which may indicate a read error. The gene calls are TRBV19 and TRBJ2-2; D is possibly TRBD1 (6 bases). Germline loops: CDR1 LNHDA, CDR2 SQIVND (reference sequence). This CDR3 contains 14 residues. CDR3 sequence (DNA): TGTGCCAGTAGTCGACAGGCGAAGACCGGGGAGCTGTTTTTT. Translated: CASSRQAKTGELFF.